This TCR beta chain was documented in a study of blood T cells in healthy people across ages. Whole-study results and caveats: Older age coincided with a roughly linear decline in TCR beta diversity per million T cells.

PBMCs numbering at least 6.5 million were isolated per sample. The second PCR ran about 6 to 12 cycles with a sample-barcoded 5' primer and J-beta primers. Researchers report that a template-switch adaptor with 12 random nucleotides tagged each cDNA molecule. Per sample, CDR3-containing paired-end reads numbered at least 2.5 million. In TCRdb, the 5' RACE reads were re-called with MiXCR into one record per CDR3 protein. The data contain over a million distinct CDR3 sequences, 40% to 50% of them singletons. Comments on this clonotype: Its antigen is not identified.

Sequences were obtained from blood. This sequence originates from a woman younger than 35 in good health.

CDR3 coding DNA: TGCAGTGCCACTCGAGACAGCCCTTCCTACGAGCAGTACTTC. The encoded protein is CSATRDSPSYEQYF. The V and J genes are TRBV20-1 and TRBJ2-7; D possibly corresponds to TRBD1 (5 bases). V was shortened by 6 bases and J by 1 base, with 16 bases between the two germline ends. Germline values: CDR1 DFQATT, CDR2 SNEGSKA (reference sequence). The CDR3 extends over 14 amino acids.